The 21 T cell receptor beta chains listed next were all sequenced from one sample in a study of CXCR3-negative and CXCR3-positive naive CD8 T cells (dated by TCRdb to about 2019). Instrument used: NextSeq 550. The Human TCR Profiling Kit (MiLaboratory) was used to make UMI-labeled 5' RACE TRB cDNA libraries. Following TCRdb reprocessing, every CDR3 protein sequence forms one entry, and DNA is not provided. The table held for this sample gives about 41,000 distinct CDR3 sequences. Roughly 14% of the sample rests with the top ten. Sequencing used memory CD8+ T cells from blood. In the paper's terms, the cell subset or site label means: conventional CD8+ memory T cells (TMEM), sorted as controls. Every receptor here comes from a human donor in good health. Some clones in this sample may be carry-over from other donors' samples.

The V and J genes are TRBV11-2 and TRBJ2-2; the TCRdb call, TRBD1, lacks DNA for checking. Looked up from germline, CDR1 is SGHAT and CDR2 is FQNNGV. The length of the CDR3 is 16 residues. The CDR3 protein is CASSPYVTGNTGELFF.

The V gene is TRBV5-1, the J gene TRBJ2-1. Germline CDR1 reads SGHRS; CDR2 reads YFSETQ. The CDR3 consists of 14 residues. The CDR3 spells CASSLEGFYNEQFF.

The rearrangement links TRBV9 to TRBJ2-7; TCRdb lists TRBD1, though no DNA is available to test this call. The CDR3 is 15 residues long. Germline lookup yields CDR1 SGDLS and CDR2 YYNGEE. CDR3 sequence reads: CASSDHYGTGREQYF.

V usage is TRBV6-4 and J usage is TRBJ2-1. The germline V gene has CDR1 MRHNA and CDR2 SNTAGT. The CDR3 covers 15 residues. CDR3 loop: CASSDHDGSYNEQFF.

The V gene is TRBV10-3, the J gene TRBJ2-7; the TRBD1 assignment by TCRdb is unverifiable without DNA. The CDR3 covers 12 residues. Looked up from germline, CDR1 is ENHRY and CDR2 is SYGVKD. The CDR3: CAIMGGTYEQYF.

The rearrangement joins TRBV28 to TRBJ2-7; TCRdb names TRBD1, which stays unverified in the absence of DNA. CDR3 length equals 15 residues. Germline assignment: CDR1 MDHEN and CDR2 SYDVKM. The CDR3 here is CASSAIDRGWYEQYF.

V gene TRBV10-3 combines with J gene TRBJ2-2; with no DNA, the TCRdb D assignment of TRBD1 cannot be verified. This CDR3 is 14 amino acids long. Germline values: CDR1 ENHRY, CDR2 SYGVKD. The chain's CDR3 is CAISEGGRAGELFF.

This chain links TRBV9 with TRBJ2-3. The length of the CDR3 is 14 residues. CDR1 and CDR2 from the germline V gene are SGDLS and YYNGEE. The CDR3 sequence: CASSVGVVTDTQYF.

This CDR3 reads CASSLVLALGFF. J is TRBJ2-1 and V is TRBV7-9; the TCRdb D gene call, TRBD2, has no DNA to confirm it. The CDR3 consists of 12 residues. The germline V gene has CDR1 SEHNR and CDR2 FQNEAQ (reference sequence).

This sequence joins TRBV4-3 and TRBJ2-7; TCRdb lists TRBD2, though no DNA is available to test this call. Germline CDR1 and CDR2: LGHNA and YSLEER. The CDR3 loop spans 15 amino acids. CDR3 protein: CASSPSGGRDYEQYF.

The V gene is TRBV6-2 or TRBV6-3, the J gene TRBJ2-1; without DNA, the TCRdb call of TRBD1 cannot be checked. This CDR3 region has 14 residues. CDR1 is MNHEY and CDR2 is SVGEGT in the germline V gene. The CDR3 sequence: CASTLGAPSNEQFF.

The V call is TRBV23-1, the J call TRBJ1-2. TRBV23-1 is placed among ORFs of uncertain function. The CDR3 consists of 14 residues. The CDR3 region is CASSQYHSRYGYTF.

This chain connects TRBV28 to TRBJ1-5. CDR1 is MDHEN and CDR2 is SYDVKM in the germline V gene. The CDR3 sequence is 12 residues long. The CDR3 protein is CASSFYSQPQHF. The whole variable domain, remainder taken from reference TRBV28 and TRBJ1-5, is DVKVTQSSRYLVKRTGEKVFLECVQDMDHENMFWYRQDPGLGLRLIYFSYDVKMKEKGDIPEGYSVSREKKERFSLILESASTNQTSMYLCASSFYSQPQHFGDGTRLSIL.

The V gene is TRBV30, the J gene TRBJ2-1; checking the TCRdb D call of TRBD1 is not possible without DNA. The CDR3 loop spans 12 amino acids. From germline, CDR1 is GTSNPN and CDR2 SVGIG (reference sequence). CDR3 sequence reads: CAWGQSYNEQFF.

The chain couples TRBV7-9 to TRBJ2-7; TCRdb returns TRBD1, unconfirmable since there is no DNA. The CDR3 is 13 amino acids. Looked up from germline, CDR1 is SEHNR and CDR2 is FQNEAQ (reference sequence). CDR3 in amino acids: CASSLSRGDEQYF. Full variable domain (outside the CDR3, taken from reference TRBV7-9 and TRBJ2-7): DTGVSQNPRHKITKRGQNVTFRCDPISEHNRLYWYRQTLGQGPEFLTYFQNEAQLEKSRLLSDRFSAERPKGSFSTLEIQRTEQGDSAMYLCASSLSRGDEQYFGPGTRLTVT.

CDR3 residues: CASSNGRSYEQYF. The chain is built from TRBV7-9 and TRBJ2-7. Looked up from germline, CDR1 is SEHNR and CDR2 is FQNEAQ (reference sequence). This CDR3 has 13 amino acids.

This chain links TRBV20-1 with TRBJ2-3; lacking DNA, the TRBD2 call made by TCRdb goes unchecked. The CDR3 spans 16 residues. Germline V gene data show CDR1 as DFQATT and CDR2 as SNEGSKA (reference sequence). The CDR3 here is CSAPYGLADNTDTQYF.

This clonotype shows up as medium-sized by frequency. The rearrangement joins TRBV6-2 or TRBV6-3 to TRBJ2-2; absent DNA, TCRdb's TRBD2 call cannot be checked. From germline, CDR1 is MNHEY and CDR2 SVGEGT. This CDR3 has 16 residues. The CDR3 sequence: CASSLDEGPNTGELFF.

CDR3 sequence reads: CASSAGGGYTF. The chain employs TRBV25-1 and TRBJ1-2. The CDR3 is made up of 11 amino acids. Per germline, CDR1 MGHDK and CDR2 SYGVNS.

This clonotype is labeled medium-sized based on frequency. The chain has TRBV20-1 and TRBJ1-6; TCRdb's D call of TRBD1 is untestable without DNA. Germline values: CDR1 DFQATT, CDR2 SNEGSKA (reference sequence). The CDR3 is 14 amino acids. The CDR3 reads CSAKGTGGSSPLHF.

The J gene is TRBJ2-2, the V gene TRBV29-1. CDR1 and CDR2 from the germline V gene are SQVTM and ANQGSEA. The CDR3 has 12 amino acids. The chain's CDR3 is CSVPIRTGELFF.